This T cell receptor beta chain was documented in a study of cytomegalovirus exposure and HLA in healthy donors. Study details: Among the 300 to 400 donors who were genotyped, roughly 86% fell in the genetic ancestry cluster that is associated with self-reported Caucasian donors. Study findings and constraints: The likely origin of a cluster of highly shared sequence variants was a sequencing artifact. A later analysis linked a missense variant in DCLRE1C to the trimming of TCR beta V and J genes.

This clone was detected a few times. Its cognate antigen is unknown. With 60 Vbeta and 13 Jbeta primers, the PCR was carried out. Libraries were prepared by immunoSEQ multiplex PCR; TCRdb keeps only in-frame clonotypes and omits some of them. The sample records 150,000 to 200,000 clones, about three quarters being singletons. This TCR came from a man younger than 35 in good health and CMV-seronegative. The source material was PBMCs.

CDR3 DNA: TGTGCCAGCAGCCCCTTCTCCGGGACTTTTCAGTATTTT. This translates into CASSPFSGTFQYF. The chain combines TRBV14 with TRBJ2-3; possible D gene TRBD2, 6 bases. This CDR3 comprises 13 residues. In germline, CDR1 is SGHDN, CDR2 FVKESK. Trimming pared 4 bases from V and 12 bases from J, leaving 17 bases between.